This T cell receptor (beta chain) appears in the sequencing data of a study of T cell repertoires in cytomegalovirus infection. Overall study context: Peptides in the study included HLA-C-restricted and HLA-B-restricted CMV epitopes.

A single record per CDR3 protein comes from TCRdb applying MiXCR to the reads. Among hundreds of thousands of distinct CDR3 sequences, about 30% were seen once, and the ten largest hold 15% to 20%. CDR3 size: 14 residues. Germline CDR1 SGHVS, CDR2 FQNEAQ. With V trimmed by 5 bases and J by 7 bases, 6 bases remained unmatched. In regard to this clonotype: Its antigen is not known.

Notes on the study in general: Clonotypes of TCR beta that were HLA-C-restricted and CMV-specific dominated the ex vivo response.

This material consisted of cultured PBMCs, taken from culture after CMV antigen stimulation. The V call is TRBV7-8, the J call TRBJ2-5, with TRBD1 matching 11 bases. This receptor was obtained from a human donor in good health (CMV status not recorded). Some clones in this sample may be carry-over from other donors' samples. The CDR3 protein is CASSIPGQGGTQYF. DNA of the CDR3: TGTGCCAGCAGCATTCCGGGACAGGGGGGGACCCAGTACTTC. Combining the CDR3 with reference TRBV7-8 and TRBJ2-5 gives the whole variable domain GAGVSQSPRYKVAKRGQDVALRCDPISGHVSLFWYQQALGQGPEFLTYFQNEAQLDKSGLPSDRFFAERPEGSVSTLKIQRTQQEDSAVYLCASSIPGQGGTQYFGPGTRLLVL.